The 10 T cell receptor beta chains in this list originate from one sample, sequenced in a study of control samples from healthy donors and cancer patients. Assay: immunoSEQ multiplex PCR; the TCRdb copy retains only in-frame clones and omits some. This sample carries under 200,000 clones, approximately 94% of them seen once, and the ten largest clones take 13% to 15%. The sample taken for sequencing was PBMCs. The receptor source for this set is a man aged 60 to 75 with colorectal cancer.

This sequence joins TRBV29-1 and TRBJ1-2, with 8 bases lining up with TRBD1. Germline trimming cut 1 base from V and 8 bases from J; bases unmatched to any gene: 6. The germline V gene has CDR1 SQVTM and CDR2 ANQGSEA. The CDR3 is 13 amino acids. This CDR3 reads CSVEGQGSRGYTF. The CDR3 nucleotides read TGCAGCGTTGAAGGACAGGGGTCGCGAGGCTACACCTTC. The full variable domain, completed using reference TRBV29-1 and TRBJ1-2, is SAVISQKPSRDICQRGTSLTIQCQVDSQVTMMFWYRQQPGQSLTLIATANQGSEATYESGFVIDKFPISRPNLTFSTLTVSNMSPEDSSIYLCSVEGQGSRGYTFGSGTRLTVV.

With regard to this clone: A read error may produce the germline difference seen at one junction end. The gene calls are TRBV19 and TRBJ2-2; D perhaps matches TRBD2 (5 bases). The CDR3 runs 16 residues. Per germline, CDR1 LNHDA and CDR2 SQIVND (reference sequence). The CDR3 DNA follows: TGTGCCAGTACACCCAGGACTGCTCGCGAACACCGGGGAGCTGTTTTT. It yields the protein CASTPRTAREHRGAVF.

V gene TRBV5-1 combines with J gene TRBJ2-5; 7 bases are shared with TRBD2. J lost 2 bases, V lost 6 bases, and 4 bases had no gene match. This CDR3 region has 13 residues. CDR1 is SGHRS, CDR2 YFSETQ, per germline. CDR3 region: CASKMGGQETQYF. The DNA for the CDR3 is TGCGCCAGCAAAATGGGGGGGCAAGAGACCCAGTACTTC.

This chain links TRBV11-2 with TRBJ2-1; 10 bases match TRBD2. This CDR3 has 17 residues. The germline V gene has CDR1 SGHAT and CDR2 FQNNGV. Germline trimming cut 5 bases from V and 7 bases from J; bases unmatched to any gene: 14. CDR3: CASSAAGERGGWNEQFF. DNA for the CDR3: TGTGCCAGCAGCGCAGCAGGAGAGCGGGGGGGTTGGAATGAGCAGTTCTTC.

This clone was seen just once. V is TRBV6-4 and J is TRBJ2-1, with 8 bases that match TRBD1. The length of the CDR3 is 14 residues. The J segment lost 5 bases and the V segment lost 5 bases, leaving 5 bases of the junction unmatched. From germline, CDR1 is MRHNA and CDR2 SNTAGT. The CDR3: CASSSQGAHNEQFF. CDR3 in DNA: TGTGCCAGCAGTTCCCAGGGGGCTCACAATGAGCAGTTCTTC.

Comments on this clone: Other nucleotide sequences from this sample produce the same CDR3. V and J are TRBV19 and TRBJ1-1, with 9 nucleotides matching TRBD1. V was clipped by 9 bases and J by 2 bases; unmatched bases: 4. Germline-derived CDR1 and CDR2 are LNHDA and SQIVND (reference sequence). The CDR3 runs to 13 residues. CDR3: CASRGQGNTEAFF. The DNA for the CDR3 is TGTGCCAGCAGGGGACAGGGAAACACTGAAGCTTTCTTT.

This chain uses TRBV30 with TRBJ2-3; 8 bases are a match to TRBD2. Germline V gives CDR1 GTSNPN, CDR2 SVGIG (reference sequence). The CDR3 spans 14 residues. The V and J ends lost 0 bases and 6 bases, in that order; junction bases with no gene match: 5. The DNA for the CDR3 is TGTGCCTGGAGTGTGGTTGCGGGGGGTGATACGCAGTATTTT. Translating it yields CAWSVVAGGDTQYF.

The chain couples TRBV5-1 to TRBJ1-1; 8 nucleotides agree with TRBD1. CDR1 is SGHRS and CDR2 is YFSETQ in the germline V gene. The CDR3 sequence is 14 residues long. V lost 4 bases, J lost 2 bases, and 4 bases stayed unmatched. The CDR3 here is CASSRDRRNTEAFF. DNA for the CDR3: TGCGCCAGCAGCCGGGACAGGAGAAACACTGAAGCTTTCTTT.

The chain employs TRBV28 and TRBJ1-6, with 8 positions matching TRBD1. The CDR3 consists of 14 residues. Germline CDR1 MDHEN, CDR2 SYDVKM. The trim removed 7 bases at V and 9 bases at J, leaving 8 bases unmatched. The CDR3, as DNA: TGTGCCAGCACCCCGGGGCAGGGGGCTTCACCCCTCCACTTT. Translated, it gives CASTPGQGASPLHF.

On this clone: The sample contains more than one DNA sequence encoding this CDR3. The CDR3 bases are TGCGCCAGCAGCTTGGCTAGCGGGGGTCCCTACGAGCAGTACTTC. It specifies CASSLASGGPYEQYF. The chain employs TRBV5-1 and TRBJ2-7; TRBD2 matches at 10 bases. Germline V CDR1 and CDR2: SGHRS, YFSETQ. The V and J ends lost 0 bases and 2 bases, in that order; junction bases with no gene match: 2. The CDR3 spans 15 residues.